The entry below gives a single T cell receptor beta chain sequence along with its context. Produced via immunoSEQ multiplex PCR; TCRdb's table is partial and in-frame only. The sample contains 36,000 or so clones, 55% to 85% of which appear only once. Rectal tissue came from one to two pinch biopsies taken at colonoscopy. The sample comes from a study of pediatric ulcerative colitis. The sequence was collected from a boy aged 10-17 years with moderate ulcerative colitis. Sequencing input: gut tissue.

The chain's CDR3 is CASRGSGTGYEQYF. DNA for the CDR3: TGCGCCAGCAGGGGTAGCGGGACGGGTTACGAGCAGTACTTC. The chain couples TRBV10-2 to TRBJ2-5; TRBD2 aligns across 8 bases. The better agreement between TRBJ2-7 and the DNA end casts doubt on the J call. CDR3 length: 14 amino acids. CDR1 is WSHSY and CDR2 is SAAADI in the germline V gene.